This entry is about one TCR beta chain. The germline V gene has CDR1 MNHEY and CDR2 SVGAGI. This CDR3 comprises 13 residues. V shed 8 bases, J shed 5 bases, and the junction held 5 bases outside the gene matches. This record belongs to a study of blood T cell repertoires in COVID-19. Study-level information: COVID-19 samples, acute and convalescent, were from the United States, Italy and Spain. T cells, B-cell-depleted T cells, or PBMCs supplied cDNA or gDNA.

Original methodology: It was from reference gene primer amplification that nucleated cell counts were estimated. Measured with immunoSEQ multiplex PCR; TCRdb has only the in-frame clones, and not every one. D and trimming come from the DNA, and the V and J calls and clone size come from that table. The data hold more than 200,000 clones, with roughly nine tenths observed a single time. The V call is TRBV6-5, the J call TRBJ2-3; 9 bases line up with TRBD1. Sequenced material: peripheral blood. The clonotype comes from a woman aged 45-60 years with acute or convalescent COVID-19. CDR3 region: CASGTGSRDTQYF. In nucleotides, the CDR3 is TGTGCCAGCGGGACAGGGTCTCGAGATACGCAGTATTTT.